What follows are 5 T cell receptor beta chains derived from one specimen sequenced in a study of cytomegalovirus exposure and HLA in healthy donors. Primers for the PCR totalled 60 Vbeta and 13 Jbeta. Using immunoSEQ multiplex PCR, the repertoire was profiled, and TCRdb retains in-frame clones only, with some absent. The sample shows about 150,000 clones, over 60% of them seen only once. Sequencing was carried out using PBMCs. The receptors originated from a man between 40 and 49 years old in good health and CMV-seronegative.

The chain joins TRBV5-4 to TRBJ2-7, with 11 positions matching TRBD2. Looked up from germline, CDR1 is SGHNT and CDR2 is YYREEE (reference sequence). The CDR3 is made up of 15 amino acids. Germline trimming cut 1 base from V and 5 bases from J; bases unmatched to any gene: 5. CDR3 sequence: CASSLLTSGIHEQYF. The CDR3 nucleotides are TGTGCCAGCAGCTTGCTGACTAGCGGGATTCACGAGCAGTACTTC. The whole variable domain, filled in from reference TRBV5-4 and TRBJ2-7, reads ETGVTQSPTHLIKTRGQQVTLRCSSQSGHNTVSWYQQALGQGPQFIFQYYREEENGRGNFPPRFSGLQFPNYSSELNVNALELDDSALYLCASSLLTSGIHEQYFGPGTRLTVT.

This clone showed up just once. The gene calls are TRBV27 and TRBJ2-7; the D gene is possibly TRBD2 (5 bases). The CDR3 contains 15 residues. The ends were cut back, 2 bases at V and 4 bases at J, with 15 bases in the middle. CDR1 and CDR2 from the germline V gene are MNHEY and SMNVEV (reference sequence). The CDR3 DNA reads as TGTGCCAGCAGTTTAAGGGCCGGGGTCAGGTACGAGCAGTACTTC. This codes for CASSLRAGVRYEQYF.

The chain combines TRBV4-1 with TRBJ1-6, with D perhaps matching TRBD1 (5 bases). Looked up from germline, CDR1 is MGHRA and CDR2 is YSYEKL. Between the trimmed V and J ends, which lost 0 bases and 7 bases, there was a span of 13 bases. The CDR3 is made up of 16 amino acids. The CDR3 here is CASSQDRRQGNSPLHF. In DNA, the CDR3 is TGCGCCAGCAGCCAAGATCGTCGGCAGGGAAATTCACCCCTCCACTTT.

The chain carries TRBV20-1 and TRBJ2-1; possibly TRBD1 for D (5 bases). Germline loops: CDR1 DFQATT, CDR2 SNEGSKA (reference sequence). With 3 bases removed from V and 8 bases from J, the gap between germline ends came to 8 bases. This CDR3 has 11 residues. The chain's CDR3 is CSAREGDEQFF. In nucleotides, the CDR3 is TGCAGTGCTAGGGAAGGGGATGAGCAGTTCTTC.

The chain carries TRBV5-8 and TRBJ1-5, with a tentative D call TRBD1 (5 bases). This CDR3 region has 16 residues. Germline V gene sequence: CDR1 SGHTS, CDR2 YDEGEE. V was clipped by 6 bases and J by 0 bases, with 16 bases between them. CDR3 coding DNA: TGTGCCAGCAACCAAAGACAGACACTTAGCAATCAGCCCCAGCATTTT. This translates into CASNQRQTLSNQPQHF. Full variable domain (rest looked up from reference TRBV5-8 and TRBJ1-5): EAGVTQSPTHLIKTRGQQATLRCSPISGHTSVYWYQQALGLGLQFLLWYDEGEERNRGNFPPRFSGRQFPNYSSELNVNALELEDSALYLCASNQRQTLSNQPQHFGDGTRLSIL.